This TCR beta chain was captured in a study of a mutant IDH1 vaccine in newly diagnosed glioma. Overall study context: Patients were given eight vaccinations, scheduled in weeks 1, 3, 5, 7, 11, 15, 19 and 23. Patients received vaccination from 4-6 weeks after radiotherapy alone, or with temozolomide cycles.

Generated by immunoSEQ multiplex PCR, the TCRdb table keeps only in-frame clones and is missing some. The sample shows roughly 60,000 clones, approximately 85% of them seen only once. As to time point: week 23, last vaccination. Doses consisted of 300 ug of mutant IDH1 20-mer peptide each, paired with topical imiquimod. The donors' diagnosis was new WHO grade 3 or 4 astrocytoma that was IDH1-mutant and ATRX-lost. As for this clone: Its target is not known.

The V gene lost 0 bases and the J gene lost 6 bases, with 9 bases spanning the gap. CDR1 and CDR2 (germline): SEHNR, FQNEAQ (reference sequence). CDR3 length equals 14 residues. V usage is TRBV7-9 and J usage is TRBJ2-1; D is ambiguous. The source is a man aged 25 to 40 with glioma. The starting material was PBMCs, obtained from a glioma patient whose treatment included an IDH1 peptide vaccine. This CDR3 reads CASSLADDSNEQFF. CDR3 DNA: TGTGCCAGCAGCTTAGCGGATGACTCCAATGAGCAGTTCTTC.